This T cell receptor beta chain was recovered during a study of CXCR3-negative and CXCR3-positive naive CD8 T cells. UMI labels and 5' RACE were used to prepare the TRB cDNA libraries. Each CDR3 protein gets one entry in TCRdb, which reprocessed the 5' RACE reads and gives no DNA. The sample totals 150,000 or so distinct CDR3 sequences. The CDR3 covers 14 residues. Regarding this clonotype: Antigen: not known.

Whole-study results and caveats: CXCR3-positive naive cells had more hydrophobic TRB CDR3s than CXCR3-negative naive cells.

This receptor was taken from a human donor in good health. Some clones in this sample may be carry-over from other donors' samples. The chain is built from TRBV12-3 or TRBV12-4 and TRBJ2-7. Sample: naive CXCR3+ CD8+ T cells from blood. The subset denotes: CD45RO-CCR7+CD27+CD95- naive CD8+ T cells expressing CXCR3 (TNR3+). This chain's CDR3 is CASSSRLEPHEQYF.